A selection of T cell receptor beta chains follows, all from one sample in a study of T cell repertoires in cytomegalovirus infection. These receptors have no known antigen. In TCRdb, the reads were re-called with MiXCR into one record per CDR3 protein. The table lists 800,000 to 950,000 distinct CDR3 sequences, around a third of them singletons. The sample consisted of cultured CD8+ T cells from PBMCs, taken from culture after CMV antigen stimulation. These receptors were taken from a human donor in good health (CMV status not recorded). Some clones in this sample may be carry-over from other donors' samples. Each CDR3 is given with its conserved first and last residue. A D gene is named only where the DNA matches it firmly. A clone size is listed for some rows: how often the clone was seen (once, few, many), or a class if it is expanded.

J	D	V	length	size	CDR3	DNA
TRBJ1-1	NA	TRBV7-2	13	many	CASSPIRISEAFF	TGTGCCAGCAGCCCCATTCGTATATCTGAAGCTTTCTTT
TRBJ1-1	NA	TRBV7-2	16	NA	CASSLVRAGANTEAFF	TGTGCCAGCAGCTTAGTAAGGGCAGGGGCAAACACTGAAGCTTTCTTT
TRBJ2-2	NA	TRBV6-2/TRBV6-3	13	many	CASSYGGMGELFF	TGTGCCAGCAGTTACGGAGGGATGGGGGAGCTGTTTTTT
TRBJ2-1	NA	TRBV6-2/TRBV6-3	11	few	CASSYANEQFF	TGTGCCAGCAGTTACGCCAATGAGCAGTTCTTC
TRBJ2-5	TRBD2	TRBV19	13	many	CASRRLAGETQYF	TGTGCCAGCAGGAGACTAGCGGGTGAGACCCAGTACTTC
TRBJ1-1	NA	TRBV5-8	15	few	CASSLARGRWTEAFF	TGTGCCAGCAGCTTGGCAAGGGGTAGGTGGACTGAAGCTTTCTTT
TRBJ1-5	NA	TRBV19	19	few	CASSMEHDQGLYSNQPQHF	TGTGCCAGTAGTATGGAACACGACCAGGGACTCTATAGCAATCAGCCCCAGCATTTT
TRBJ1-2	NA	TRBV12-3/TRBV12-4	13	NA	CASSGAGDYGYTF	TGTGCCAGTTCAGGGGCAGGGGACTATGGCTACACCTTC
TRBJ2-7	NA	TRBV6-5	15	once	CASSDSAGANYEQYF	TGTGCCAGCAGTGACTCGGCCGGGGCCAACTACGAGCAGTACTTC
TRBJ2-3	NA	TRBV20-1	13	once	CSARDMRTDTQYF	TGCAGTGCTAGAGATATGAGGACAGATACGCAGTATTTT
TRBJ1-6	NA	TRBV11-1	15	NA	CASSLRQDYNSPLHF	TGTGCCAGCAGCTTAAGACAGGACTATAATTCACCCCTCCACTTT
TRBJ2-3	NA	TRBV7-8	16	many	CASSLGWGSLTDTQYF	TGTGCCAGCAGCTTAGGTTGGGGAAGCCTCACAGATACGCAGTATTTT